The entry below gives a single T cell receptor (beta chain) sequence along with its context. The data are from a study of blood T cells in healthy people across ages. Combining a sample-barcoded 5' primer with a J-beta primer mix, a second PCR ran for about 6 to 12 cycles. One entry per CDR3 protein, called by TCRdb with MiXCR from the 5' RACE reads. The sample gives just over 800,000 distinct CDR3 sequences, around 62% of which show up once; roughly a quarter is in the top ten. CDR3 size: 19 residues. V lost 0 bases to trimming and J lost 1 base, with 19 bases between them. Germline V gives CDR1 MNHEY, CDR2 SVGEGT.

Sequencing was carried out using blood. The clonotype was recovered from a man under 40 in good health. The chain is built from TRBV6-2 or TRBV6-3 and TRBJ1-5; possible D gene TRBD1, 6 bases. The CDR3 region is CASSYSLGQGISSNQPQHF. The CDR3 DNA is TGTGCCAGCAGTTACTCCCTGGGCCAGGGGATATCGAGCAATCAGCCCCAGCATTTT.